The clone carrying this TCR beta chain came up a few times. The antigen is undetermined. The data are from a study of CD8+CD57+ T cells in acquired aplastic anemia. Study information: Across the sorted CD4+ and CD8+ cells, DNA amounts averaged 3.2 ug.

Researchers used genomic DNA as the template to profile TCR beta VDJ and CDR3. MiXCR, applied by TCRdb to the reads, yields one record per CDR3 protein. The sample records approximately 250,000 distinct CDR3 sequences, approximately 86% being singletons. Study-wide points: Simpson's diversity of CD8+ cells was not significantly different in patients compared with controls.

An expansion of CD8+CD57+ cells by flow cytometry had been shown in patients chosen for sequencing. The sequencing sample was made of sorted CD4+, CD8+, or CD8+CD57+ T cells (not recorded which) from PBMCs. The origin of this receptor is a human donor with aplastic anemia.

The CDR3 DNA sequence: TGTGCTCGTGGGGACGGGGGCACAGCAACGAAGTATTTT. This translates into CARGDGGTATKYF. V is TRBV7-3 and J is TRBJ2-3, with D perhaps TRBD1 or TRBD2 (6 bases each). The length of the CDR3 is 13 residues. Germline-derived CDR1 and CDR2 are SGHTA and FQGTGA.